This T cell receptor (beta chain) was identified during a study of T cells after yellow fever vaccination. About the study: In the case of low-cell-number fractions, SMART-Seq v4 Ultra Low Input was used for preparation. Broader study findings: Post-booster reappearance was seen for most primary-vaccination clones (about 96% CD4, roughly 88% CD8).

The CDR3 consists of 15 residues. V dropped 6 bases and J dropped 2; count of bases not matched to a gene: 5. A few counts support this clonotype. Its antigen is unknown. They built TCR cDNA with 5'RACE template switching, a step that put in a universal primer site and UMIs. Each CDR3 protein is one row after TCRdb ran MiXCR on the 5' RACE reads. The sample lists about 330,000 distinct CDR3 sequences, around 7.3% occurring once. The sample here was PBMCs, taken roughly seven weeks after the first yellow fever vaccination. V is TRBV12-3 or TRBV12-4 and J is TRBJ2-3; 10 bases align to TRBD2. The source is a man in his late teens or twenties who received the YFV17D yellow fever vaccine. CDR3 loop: CASSAGTSDTDTQYF. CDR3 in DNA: TGTGCCAGCAGCGCCGGGACTAGCGACACAGATACGCAGTATTTT.